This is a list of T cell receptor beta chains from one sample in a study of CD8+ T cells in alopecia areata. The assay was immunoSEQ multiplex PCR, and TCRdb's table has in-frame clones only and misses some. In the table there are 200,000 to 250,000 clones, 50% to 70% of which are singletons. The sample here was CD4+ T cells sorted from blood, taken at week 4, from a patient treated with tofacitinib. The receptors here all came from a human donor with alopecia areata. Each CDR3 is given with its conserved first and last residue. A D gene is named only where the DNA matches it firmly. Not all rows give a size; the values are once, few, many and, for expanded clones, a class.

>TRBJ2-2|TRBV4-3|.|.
CASSQAWNGELFF
TGCGCCAGCAGCCAAGCCTGGAACGGGGAGCTGTTTTTT
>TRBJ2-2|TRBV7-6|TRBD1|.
CASSLGPRTGNTGELFF
TGTGCCAGCAGCTTAGGTCCTAGGACAGGGAACACCGGGGAGCTGTTTTTT
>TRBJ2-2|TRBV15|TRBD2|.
CATSLASGVPGELFF
TGTGCCACCAGCCTAGCTAGCGGGGTTCCCGGGGAGCTGTTTTTT
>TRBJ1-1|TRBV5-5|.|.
CASTPEGGWGTEAFF
TGTGCCAGCACCCCGGAGGGGGGTTGGGGCACTGAAGCTTTCTTT
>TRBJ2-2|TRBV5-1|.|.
CASRRDSTNTGELFF
TGCGCCAGCAGACGTGACAGTACGAACACCGGGGAGCTGTTTTTT
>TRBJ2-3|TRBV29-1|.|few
CSVFSKTDTQYF
TGCAGCGTCTTTAGCAAGACAGATACGCAGTATTTT
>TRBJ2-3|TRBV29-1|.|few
CSVVPGPSTDTQYF
TGCAGCGTTGTACCCGGACCTAGCACAGATACGCAGTATTTT
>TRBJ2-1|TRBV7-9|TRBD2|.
CASSSWGLAPNEQFF
TGTGCCAGCAGCTCATGGGGACTAGCGCCCAATGAGCAGTTCTTC
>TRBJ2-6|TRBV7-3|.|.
CASSSQMRSGANVLTF
TGTGCCAGCAGCTCACAGATGCGCTCTGGGGCCAACGTCCTGACTTTC
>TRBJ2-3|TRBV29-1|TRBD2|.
CSVAPTSGGSTDTQYF
TGCAGCGTTGCCCCTACTAGCGGGGGGAGCACAGATACGCAGTATTTT
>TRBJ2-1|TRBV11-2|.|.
CASSGGIRSNEQFF
TGTGCCAGCAGCGGGGGGATTCGTTCCAATGAGCAGTTCTTC
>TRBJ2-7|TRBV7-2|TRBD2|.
CASSTATGLGGSYEQYF
TGTGCCAGCAGCACAGCCACGGGACTAGGGGGATCCTACGAGCAGTACTTC
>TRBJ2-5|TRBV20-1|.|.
CSAVRETQYF
TGCAGTGCCGTCAGAGAGACCCAGTACTTC
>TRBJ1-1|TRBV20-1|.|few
CSARFGEAFF
TGCAGTGCTAGATTTGGTGAAGCTTTCTTT
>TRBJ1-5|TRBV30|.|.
CAWSRRNQPQHF
TGTGCCTGGAGTCGAAGGAATCAGCCCCAGCATTTT
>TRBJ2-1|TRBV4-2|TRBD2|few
CASSRFTSGGAYNEQFF
TGTGCCAGCAGCCGCTTTACTAGCGGGGGGGCCTACAATGAGCAGTTCTTC
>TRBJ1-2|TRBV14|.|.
CASSFGGYGYTF
TGTGCCAGCAGCTTCGGTGGATATGGCTACACCTTC
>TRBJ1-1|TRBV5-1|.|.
CASSLNQGSTEAFF
TGCGCCAGCAGCTTAAATCAGGGCAGCACTGAAGCTTTCTTT
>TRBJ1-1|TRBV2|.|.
CASRERGVLMNTEAFF
TGTGCCAGCAGGGAGCGGGGGGTGTTGATGAACACTGAAGCTTTCTTT
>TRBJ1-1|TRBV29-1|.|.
CSVVGTEAFF
TGCAGCGTTGTCGGCACTGAAGCTTTCTTT
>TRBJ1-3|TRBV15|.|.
CATSSVDTIYF
TGTGCCACCAGCAGCGTGGACACCATATATTTT
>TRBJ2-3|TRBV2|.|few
CASSEVDTQYF
TGTGCCAGCAGTGAGGTGGATACGCAGTATTTT
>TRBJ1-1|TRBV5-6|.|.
CASSFPRQGGTEAFF
TGTGCCAGCAGCTTCCCCCGCCAGGGAGGCACTGAAGCTTTCTTT
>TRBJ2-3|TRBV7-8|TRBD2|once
CASSLLSKTSGATDTQYF
TGTGCCAGCAGCTTATTGTCCAAGACTAGCGGGGCGACAGATACGCAGTATTTT
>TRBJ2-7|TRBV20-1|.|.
CSARAGYEQYF
TGCAGTGCTAGAGCGGGATACGAGCAGTACTTC
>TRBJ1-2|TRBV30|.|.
CAWREGPSNYGYTF
TGTGCCTGGAGAGAGGGACCTTCTAACTATGGCTACACCTTC
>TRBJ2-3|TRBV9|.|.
CASSVAPGTDTQYF
TGTGCCAGCAGCGTAGCTCCCGGCACAGATACGCAGTATTTT
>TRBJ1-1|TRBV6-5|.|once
CASSSNRVLAFF
TGTGCCAGCAGTTCGAACAGGGTTTTAGCTTTCTTT
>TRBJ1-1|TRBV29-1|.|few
CSVEVTGFHTEAFF
TGCAGCGTTGAAGTTACGGGCTTTCACACTGAAGCTTTCTTT
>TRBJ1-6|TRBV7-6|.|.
CASSLGGTSPLHF
TGTGCCAGCAGCTTAGGGGGGACTTCACCCCTCCACTTT
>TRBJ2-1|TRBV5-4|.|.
CASSAGTADEQFF
TGTGCCAGCAGCGCGGGGACTGCCGATGAGCAGTTCTTC
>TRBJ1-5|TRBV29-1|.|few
CSVAVDSNQPQHF
TGCAGCGTGGCCGTAGACAGCAATCAGCCCCAGCATTTT
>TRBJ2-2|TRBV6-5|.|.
CASGGLSNTGELFF
TGTGCCAGCGGTGGCCTCTCCAACACCGGGGAGCTGTTTTTT
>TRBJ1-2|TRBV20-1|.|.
CSASHPGGYTF
TGCAGTGCTAGTCACCCCGGGGGCTACACCTTC
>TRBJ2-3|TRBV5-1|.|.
CASSLSGPEDTQYF
TGCGCCAGCAGCTTGTCAGGGCCTGAGGATACGCAGTATTTT
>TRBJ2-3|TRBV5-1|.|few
CASSGNTDTQYF
TGCGCCAGCAGCGGAAACACAGATACGCAGTATTTT
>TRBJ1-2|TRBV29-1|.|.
CSVQQGIGRYTF
TGCAGCGTACAACAGGGAATTGGTCGCTACACCTTC
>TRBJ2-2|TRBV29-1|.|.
CSVDIANTGELFF
TGCAGCGTGGACATCGCGAACACCGGGGAGCTGTTTTTT
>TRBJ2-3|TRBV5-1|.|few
CASSLKRNPSTDTQYF
TGCGCCAGCAGCTTGAAGCGGAACCCTAGCACAGATACGCAGTATTTT
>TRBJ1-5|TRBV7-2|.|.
CASTLTGLTNQPQHF
TGTGCCAGCACCCTTACAGGGTTAACCAATCAGCCCCAGCATTTT
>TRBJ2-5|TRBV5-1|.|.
CASSLRTTQETQYF
TGCGCCAGCAGCTTGAGGACAACACAAGAGACCCAGTACTTC
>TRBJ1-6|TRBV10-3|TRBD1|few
CAISPGQYNSPLHF
TGTGCCATCAGCCCGGGACAGTATAATTCACCCCTCCACTTT
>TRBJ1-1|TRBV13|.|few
CASSSKMNTEAFF
TGTGCCAGCAGTTCAAAAATGAACACTGAAGCTTTCTTT
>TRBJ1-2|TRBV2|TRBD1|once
CASSETTGNYGYTF
TGTGCCAGCAGTGAAACGACAGGGAACTATGGCTACACCTTC
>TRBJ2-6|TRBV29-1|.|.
CSVGFTGANVLTF
TGCAGCGTTGGGTTTACAGGGGCCAACGTCCTGACTTTC
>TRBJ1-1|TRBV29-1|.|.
CSVGVLQGNTEAFF
TGCAGCGTTGGTGTGCTACAGGGAAACACTGAAGCTTTCTTT
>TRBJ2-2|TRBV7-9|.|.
CASSLGEVGGELFF
TGTGCCAGCAGCCTAGGGGAGGTCGGCGGGGAGCTGTTTTTT
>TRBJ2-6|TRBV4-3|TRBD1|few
CASSQGPTGAGANVLTF
TGCGCCAGCAGCCAGGGGCCGACAGGGGCTGGGGCCAACGTCCTGACTTTC
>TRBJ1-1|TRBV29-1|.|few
CSVEEGVRSTEAFF
TGCAGCGTTGAAGAAGGGGTTAGAAGCACTGAAGCTTTCTTT